This TCR beta chain was found in a study of early T cells in non-severe SARS-CoV-2 infection. Study in general: Sequencing input comprised bulk RNA from unsorted whole blood; chain pairing was not available.

Unique molecular identifiers were affixed to single, distinct cDNA molecules. TCRdb fed the 5' RACE reads into MiXCR, producing one record per CDR3 protein. The top ten hold 2.7% of the sample, which has 25,000 to 35,000 distinct CDR3 sequences, roughly 6.6% seen once. The CDR3 runs 14 residues. Trimming stripped 3 bases from V and 6 bases from J, with 11 bases between. Germline CDR1 is SEHNR and CDR2 is FQNEAQ (reference sequence). Study-wide points: Anti-spike CD8 responses were favored by VDJdb matching, which missed private and CD4 specificities.

Many counts were recorded for this clonotype. Its antigen remains unknown. The rearrangement joins TRBV7-9 to TRBJ1-4, with unresolved D. The specimen was whole blood. The TCR comes from an adult who was a healthcare worker with PCR-confirmed SARS-CoV-2 infection or an uninfected control (not recorded which). CDR3 bases: TGTGCCAGCAGCTTCCCCGGACGGGATGAAAAACTGTTTTTT. This translates into CASSFPGRDEKLFF. The variable domain in full, completed from reference TRBV7-9 and TRBJ1-4, reads DTGVSQNPRHKITKRGQNVTFRCDPISEHNRLYWYRQTLGQGPEFLTYFQNEAQLEKSRLLSDRFSAERPKGSFSTLEIQRTEQGDSAMYLCASSFPGRDEKLFFGSGTQLSVL.